Given below is one TCR beta chain in context. Its antigen is not identified. The data belong to a study of siplizumab effects on memory and regulatory T cells. Study conclusions and caveats: Mappable alloreactive CD4+ clones came from Treg cells about 69% of the time on average with siplizumab, against 26.9% in controls.

Germline V gene data show CDR1 as SGHVS and CDR2 as FQNEAQ. CDR3 length equals 15 residues. After removal of 4 bases from V and 5 bases from J, the junction contained 4 bases not matched to a gene. Libraries were prepared by immunoSEQ multiplex PCR; TCRdb keeps only in-frame clonotypes and omits some of them. The sample yields 100,000 to 110,000 clones, less than 95% seen once. The TCR sequence derives from a human donor in good health. Sequencing was carried out using non-Treg CD4+ T cells sorted from blood. The chain is built from TRBV7-8 and TRBJ2-2, with 10 bases aligning to TRBD1. This CDR3 reads CASSWDRGGTGELFF. DNA of the CDR3: TGTGCCAGCAGCTGGGACAGGGGAGGGACCGGGGAGCTGTTTTTT.